This entry is about one T cell receptor (beta chain). Its antigen is not identified. This sample is drawn from a study of shared clonotypes between healthy human individuals. The study's findings and limits: A handful of donors had around 5.5% of their naive CD4 clonotypes in common. Naive subsets tended to show greater estimated richness than memory subsets.

CD8 cells classed as naive were CD45RO-negative and positively selected for CCR7, excluding terminally differentiated effector memory CD45RA+ cells. Method: immunoSEQ multiplex PCR; TCRdb's copy keeps in-frame clones and lacks some. The data show approximately 2,000,000 clones, just under 95% seen once. The receptor was isolated from a man younger than 30 in good health. Some clones in this sample may be carry-over from other donors' samples. Sequencing was carried out using naive CD8+ T cells from PBMCs.

CDR3: CASSPEQGMYTEAFF. CDR3 coding DNA: TGTGCCAGCAGCCCAGAACAGGGGATGTACACTGAAGCTTTCTTT. The V call is TRBV7-9, the J call TRBJ1-1; 7 bases are shared with TRBD1. CDR1 is SEHNR, CDR2 FQNEAQ, per germline (reference sequence). This CDR3 contains 15 residues. J was trimmed by 3 bases and V by 5 bases; bases with no gene match: 9.